Sequencing of this TCR beta chain was carried out in a study of blood T cell repertoires in COVID-19 (dated by TCRdb to 2018 to 2021). For the wider study: Collaborator samples came from the United States, Italy and Spain and covered acute and convalescent phases of COVID-19. A de-identified subject ID, COVID-19 status, age in years and sex were almost always included in the sample metadata. Subjects who had been exposed to COVID-19, were actively infected with it, or had recovered from it provided the deeply sampled blood TCRbeta repertoires that made up the dataset. Samples came from the ongoing ImmuneRACE study (first 160 participants) plus 1,254 subjects from 6 global collaborators. The prospective study material was composed of cDNA or gDNA derived from T cells, B-cell-depleted T cells, or PBMCs. HLA class I and class II types, where available, came from metadata supplied by the sample provider rather than from assay-based typing. The repertoires were made available in a free public database intended to serve as a resource for research on the immune response to SARS-CoV-2. What the study reported, not specific to this receptor: The quantity of clinical and demographic metadata differed by source and by participant and was supplied without curation.

CDR1 MNHEY and CDR2 SVGAGI are derived from the germline V gene. V sheds 4 bases and J sheds 0 bases, leaving 11 bases between their ends. The CDR3 numbers 15 residues from cysteine through phenylalanine. The only DNA kept is the CDR3, 45 bases in frame from the first base. In the prospective study, participants were roughly 18 to 95 years old, resided in 25 or so geographic areas of the United States, and were enrolled through a virtual design. To assign participants to cohorts, the prospective study relied on clinical history that participants themselves reported in a screening survey and a study questionnaire. Mobile phlebotomists in the prospective study collected whole blood, serum and a nasopharyngeal or oropharyngeal swab from every participant. Over a roughly 2-month period, participants in the prospective study had the option of providing additional blood draws and questionnaires. Prospective study blood samples were shipped either frozen or at room temperature before DNA extraction.

A word on this clone: The antigen it binds to is not known. No base quality values were provided; no much bigger clone lies one nucleotide off.

TCRbeta CDR3 regions were amplified from genomic DNA using the immunoSEQ Assay, a bias-controlled multiplex PCR. Processing in the source paper ran as follows. The number of nucleated cells in each sample was estimated from the amplification of reference gene primers within the assay. Sequence reads were collapsed and filtered to measure the absolute abundance of every unique TCRbeta CDR3 rearrangement. For each sample, productive Simpson clonality was calculated as the square root of Simpson's diversity index across productive rearrangements. TCRdb re-hosts the immuneACCESS table, in-frame sequences only. Its copies lack some clones; in the studies checked, an unresolved V gene accounts for under half of them, and the cause for the rest is not known. That table supplies the V and J calls and clone size; D and trimming were determined from the DNA. This sample has about 230,000 clones in its table, and roughly 89% of those were observed once. Of the sample, approximately 4.3% is held by the ten largest clones.

Sequenced sample: PBMCs or T cells enriched from blood (not recorded which). Recombination joined TRBV6-5 with TRBJ2-3; TRBD2 is a possible D gene, resting on 6 matching bases. This TCR was sampled from a woman aged 25 to 39 with acute COVID-19. The CDR3 here reads CASSFFGRSTDTQYF. The sequence in DNA is TGTGCCAGCAGTTTCTTTGGGAGGAGCACAGATACGCAGTATTTT.